This T cell receptor beta chain is from a study of blood T cell repertoires in COVID-19. Study-wide background: From the United States, Italy and Spain came samples of acute and convalescent COVID-19. In each case, the material was cDNA or gDNA derived from T cells, B-cell-depleted T cells, or PBMCs.

Original processing notes: The assay estimated nucleated cells by amplifying reference gene primers. Sequencing used immunoSEQ multiplex PCR; TCRdb keeps in-frame clones, though not all of them. The V and J calls and the clone size are those of that table, but D and trimming were determined from the DNA. The sample includes roughly 220,000 clones, 86% of them seen just once. The trim removed 4 bases at V and 8 bases at J, leaving 16 bases unmatched. Germline V CDR1 and CDR2: SGHRS, YFSETQ. CDR3 length: 16 amino acids. The TCR sequence derives from a young man who had recovered from COVID-19. The sequencing sample was made of peripheral blood. This chain uses TRBV5-1 with TRBJ1-1; 8 bases fit TRBD1. The CDR3 reads CASSLRTGRTGGEAFF. The CDR3, as DNA: TGCGCCAGCAGCCTAAGGACAGGGCGAACAGGGGGAGAAGCTTTCTTT.